The present entry profiles one T cell receptor (beta chain) with its context. TCR alpha and beta CDR3 regions were amplified from RNA using iRepertoire nested multiplex PCR. In TCRdb, the multiplex PCR reads were re-called with MiXCR into one record per CDR3 protein. The data contain around 390,000 distinct CDR3 sequences, 35% to 45% of them seen just once; the ten biggest clones take up about 12%. The entry originates in a study of glioma-infiltrating T cells. CDR3 size: 17 residues. Germline assignment: CDR1 SGHTA and CDR2 FQGNSA. V gave up 6 bases and J gave up 7 bases, with 27 bases separating them.

V is TRBV7-2 and J is TRBJ1-1, with a tentative D call TRBD1 (5 bases). The sample consisted of glioma tissue, nonneoplastic brain tissue, or PBMCs (not recorded which). The clonotype originates from a human donor with low-grade glioma or glioblastoma, undergoing nonglioma brain surgery, or in good health (not recorded which). The CDR3 sequence is CASSIDSTSGTYNEAFF. In DNA form, the CDR3 reads TGTGCCAGCAGTATCGATAGTACATCAGGGACGTACAATGAAGCTTTCTTT.